The TCR beta chain under discussion was sequenced for a study of cytomegalovirus exposure and HLA in healthy donors. Study-wide background: A subsequent analysis stated that the 90 to 150 validation repertoires were run on the same platform as the 600 to 750 first-cohort repertoires. Whole-study results and caveats: The study put some 150 TCR beta chains on its list as cytomegalovirus-associated.

CDR3 length: 18 residues. Germline V gene lookup returns CDR1 KGHSH and CDR2 LQKENI. The ends lost 4 bases at V and 3 bases at J; junction bases unmatched: 17. To note about this clone: Its specificity is not known.

Here immunoSEQ multiplex PCR was the method, and the copy in TCRdb shows in-frame clones only, minus some. Altogether around 200,000 clones are present, 80% to 85% being singletons, with the ten largest covering 0.95% to 1.5%. Separate from the 666-subject first cohort was the approximately 130-subject validation cohort, to which the donors belonged. The genes are TRBV18 and TRBJ2-7, with 8 positions matching TRBD1. The source of this sequence is a woman aged 30 to 39 in good health and CMV-seronegative. The sample comprised PBMCs. The CDR3 region has the DNA TGTGCCAGCTCACTCGCCGGACAGGGAGATTCGGGACTCTACGAGCAGTACTTC. Amino acids: CASSLAGQGDSGLYEQYF.